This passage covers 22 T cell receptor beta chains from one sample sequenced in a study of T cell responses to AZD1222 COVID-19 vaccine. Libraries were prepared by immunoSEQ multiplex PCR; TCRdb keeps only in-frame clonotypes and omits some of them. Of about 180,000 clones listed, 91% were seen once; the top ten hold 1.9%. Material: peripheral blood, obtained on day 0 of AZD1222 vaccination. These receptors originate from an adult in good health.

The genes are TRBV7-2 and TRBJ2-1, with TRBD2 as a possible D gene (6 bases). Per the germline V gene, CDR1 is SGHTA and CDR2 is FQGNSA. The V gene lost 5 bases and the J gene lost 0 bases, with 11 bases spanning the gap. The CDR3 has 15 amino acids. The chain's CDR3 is CASSLRGSSYNEQFF. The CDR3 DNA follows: TGTGCCAGCAGCCTGCGGGGTAGCTCCTACAATGAGCAGTTCTTC. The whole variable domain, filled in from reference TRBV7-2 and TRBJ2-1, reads GAGVSQSPSNKVTEKGKDVELRCDPISGHTALYWYRQSLGQGLEFLIYFQGNSAPDKSGLPSDRFSAERTGGSVSTLTIQRTQQEDSAVYLCASSLRGSSYNEQFFGPGTRLTVL.

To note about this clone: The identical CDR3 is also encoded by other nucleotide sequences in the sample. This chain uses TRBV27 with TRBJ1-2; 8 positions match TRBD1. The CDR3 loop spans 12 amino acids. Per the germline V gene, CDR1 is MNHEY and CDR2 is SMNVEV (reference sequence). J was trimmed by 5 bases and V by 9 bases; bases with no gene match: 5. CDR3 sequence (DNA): TGTGCCAGTCGGACAGGGAGTTATGGCTACACCTTC. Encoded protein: CASRTGSYGYTF.

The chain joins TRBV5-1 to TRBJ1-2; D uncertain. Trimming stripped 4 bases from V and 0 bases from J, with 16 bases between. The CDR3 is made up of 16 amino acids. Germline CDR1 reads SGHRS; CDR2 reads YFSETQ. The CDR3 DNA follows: TGCGCCAGCAGCCCAAGGGTTCAAGCTTCTAACTATGGCTACACCTTC. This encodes CASSPRVQASNYGYTF.

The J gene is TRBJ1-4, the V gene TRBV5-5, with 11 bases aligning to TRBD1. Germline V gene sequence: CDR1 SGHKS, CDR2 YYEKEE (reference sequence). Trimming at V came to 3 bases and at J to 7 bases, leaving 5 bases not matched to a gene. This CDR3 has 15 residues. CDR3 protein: CASSSPGTGGEKLFF. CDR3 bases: TGTGCCAGCAGCTCACCCGGGACAGGGGGTGAAAAACTGTTTTTT. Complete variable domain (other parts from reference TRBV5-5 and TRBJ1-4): DAGVTQSPTHLIKTRGQQVTLRCSPISGHKSVSWYQQVLGQGPQFIFQYYEKEERGRGNFPDRFSARQFPNYSSELNVNALLLGDSALYLCASSSPGTGGEKLFFGSGTQLSVL.

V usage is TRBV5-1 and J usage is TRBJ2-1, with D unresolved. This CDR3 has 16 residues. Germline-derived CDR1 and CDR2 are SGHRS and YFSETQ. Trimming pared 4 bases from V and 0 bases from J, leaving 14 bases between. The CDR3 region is CASSRASPNSYNEQFF. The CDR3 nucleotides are TGCGCCAGCAGCCGGGCCAGTCCCAACTCCTACAATGAGCAGTTCTTC.

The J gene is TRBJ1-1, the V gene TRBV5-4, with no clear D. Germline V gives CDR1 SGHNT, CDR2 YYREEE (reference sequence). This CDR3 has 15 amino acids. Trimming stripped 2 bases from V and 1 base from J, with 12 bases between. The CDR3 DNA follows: TGTGCCAGCAGCTTAGGGTCTGAGGGGAACACTGAAGCTTTCTTT. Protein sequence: CASSLGSEGNTEAFF. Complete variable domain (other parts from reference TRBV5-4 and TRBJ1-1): ETGVTQSPTHLIKTRGQQVTLRCSSQSGHNTVSWYQQALGQGPQFIFQYYREEENGRGNFPPRFSGLQFPNYSSELNVNALELDDSALYLCASSLGSEGNTEAFFGQGTRLTVV.

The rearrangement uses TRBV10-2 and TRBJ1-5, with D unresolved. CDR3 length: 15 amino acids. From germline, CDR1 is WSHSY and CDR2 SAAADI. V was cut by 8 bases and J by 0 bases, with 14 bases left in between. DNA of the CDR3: TGCGCCAGCTCCACAGTATCGGATAGCAATCAGCCCCAGCATTTT. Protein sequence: CASSTVSDSNQPQHF.

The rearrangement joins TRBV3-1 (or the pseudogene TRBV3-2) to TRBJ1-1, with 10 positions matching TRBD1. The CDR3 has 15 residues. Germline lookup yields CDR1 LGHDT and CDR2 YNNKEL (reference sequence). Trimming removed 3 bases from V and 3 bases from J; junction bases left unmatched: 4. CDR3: CASSQWDRGDTEAFF. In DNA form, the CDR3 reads TGTGCCAGCAGCCAGTGGGACAGGGGAGACACTGAAGCTTTCTTT.

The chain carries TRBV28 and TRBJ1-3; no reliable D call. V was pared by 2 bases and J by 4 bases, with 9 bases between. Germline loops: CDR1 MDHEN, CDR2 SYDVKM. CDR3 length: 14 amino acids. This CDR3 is CASSLRGLGNTIYF. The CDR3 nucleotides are TGTGCCAGCAGTTTAAGAGGGCTAGGAAACACCATATATTTT.

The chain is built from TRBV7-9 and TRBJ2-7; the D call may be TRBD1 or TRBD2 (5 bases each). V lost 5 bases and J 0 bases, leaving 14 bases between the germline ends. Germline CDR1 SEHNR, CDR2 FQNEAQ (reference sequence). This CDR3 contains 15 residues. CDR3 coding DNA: TGTGCCAGCAGCCAAACACCAGGGAGCTCCTACGAGCAGTACTTC. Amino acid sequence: CASSQTPGSSYEQYF.

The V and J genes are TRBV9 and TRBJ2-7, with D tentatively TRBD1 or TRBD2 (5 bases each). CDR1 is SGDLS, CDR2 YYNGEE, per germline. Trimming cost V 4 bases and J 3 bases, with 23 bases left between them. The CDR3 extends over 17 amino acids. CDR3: CASSPWDRTLSNYEQYF. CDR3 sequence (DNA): TGTGCCAGCAGCCCCTGGGACCGGACCTTATCAAACTACGAGCAGTACTTC.

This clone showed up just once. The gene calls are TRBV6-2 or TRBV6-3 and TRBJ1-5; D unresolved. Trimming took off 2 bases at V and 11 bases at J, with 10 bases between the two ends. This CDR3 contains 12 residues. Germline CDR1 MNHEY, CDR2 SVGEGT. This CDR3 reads CASSYPPLAQHF. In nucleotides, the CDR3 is TGTGCCAGCAGTTACCCTCCTTTGGCCCAGCATTTT.

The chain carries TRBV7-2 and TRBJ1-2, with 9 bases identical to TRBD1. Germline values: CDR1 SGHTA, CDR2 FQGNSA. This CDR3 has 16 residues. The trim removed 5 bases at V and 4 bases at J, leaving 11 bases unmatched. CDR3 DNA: TGTGCCAGCAGCCCGTCCCCGGGACAGGGTGCCTATGGCTACACCTTC. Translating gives CASSPSPGQGAYGYTF.

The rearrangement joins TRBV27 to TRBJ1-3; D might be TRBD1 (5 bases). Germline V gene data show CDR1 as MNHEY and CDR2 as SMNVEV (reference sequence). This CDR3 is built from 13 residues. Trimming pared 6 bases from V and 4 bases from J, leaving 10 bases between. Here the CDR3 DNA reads TGTGCCAGCAGCTGGGGGGAAGGAAACACCATATATTTT. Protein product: CASSWGEGNTIYF.

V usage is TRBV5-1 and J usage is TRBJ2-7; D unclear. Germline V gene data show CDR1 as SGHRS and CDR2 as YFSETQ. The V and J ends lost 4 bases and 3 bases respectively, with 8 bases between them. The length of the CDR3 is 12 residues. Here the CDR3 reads CASSHADYEQYF. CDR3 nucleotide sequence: TGCGCCAGCAGCCACGCCGACTACGAGCAGTACTTC.

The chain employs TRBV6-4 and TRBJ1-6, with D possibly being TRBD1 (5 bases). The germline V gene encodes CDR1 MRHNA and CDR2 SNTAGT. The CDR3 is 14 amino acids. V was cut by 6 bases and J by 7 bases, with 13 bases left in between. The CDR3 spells CASSLGQGNSPLHF. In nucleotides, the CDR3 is TGTGCCAGCAGCCTGGGGCAGGGCAATTCACCCCTCCACTTT.

CDR3 protein: CASSRLTGIYEQYF. The CDR3 bases are TGTGCCAGCAGCCGCCTTACAGGGATCTACGAGCAGTACTTC. The chain combines TRBV28 with TRBJ2-7; possibly TRBD1 for D (6 bases). CDR3 length: 14 amino acids. V dropped 6 bases and J dropped 3 bases, with 15 bases sitting between them. CDR1 and CDR2 (germline): MDHEN, SYDVKM.

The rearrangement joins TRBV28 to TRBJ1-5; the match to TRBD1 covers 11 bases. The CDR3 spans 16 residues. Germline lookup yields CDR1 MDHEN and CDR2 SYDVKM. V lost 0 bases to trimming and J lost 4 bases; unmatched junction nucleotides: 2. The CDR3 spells CASSLWGTGGNQPQHF. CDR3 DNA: TGTGCCAGCAGTTTATGGGGGACAGGGGGTAATCAGCCCCAGCATTTT.

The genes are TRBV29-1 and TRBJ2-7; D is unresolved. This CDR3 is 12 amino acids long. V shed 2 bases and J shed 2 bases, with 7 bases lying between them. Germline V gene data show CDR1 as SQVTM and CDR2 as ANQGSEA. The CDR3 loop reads CSVERATYEQYF. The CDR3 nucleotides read TGCAGCGTTGAACGGGCAACCTACGAGCAGTACTTC.

CDR3 sequence (DNA): TGTGCCAGCAGCTTGGACGGACTTGTCACTGAAGCTTTCTTT. Translating it yields CASSLDGLVTEAFF. The chain couples TRBV5-6 to TRBJ1-1; no clear D gene. V lost 0 bases and J 4 bases, leaving 10 bases between the germline ends. This CDR3 has 14 residues. Germline lookup yields CDR1 SGHDT and CDR2 YYEEEE.

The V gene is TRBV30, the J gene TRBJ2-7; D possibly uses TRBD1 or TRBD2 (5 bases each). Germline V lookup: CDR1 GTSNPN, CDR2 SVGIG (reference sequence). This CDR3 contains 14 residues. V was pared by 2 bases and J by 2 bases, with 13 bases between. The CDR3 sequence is CAWSPGTGTYEQYF. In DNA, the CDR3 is TGTGCCTGGAGTCCTGGGACGGGGACCTACGAGCAGTACTTC.

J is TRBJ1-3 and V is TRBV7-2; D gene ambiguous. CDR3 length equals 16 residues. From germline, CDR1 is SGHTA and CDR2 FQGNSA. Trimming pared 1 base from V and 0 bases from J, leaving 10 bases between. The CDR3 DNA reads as TGTGCCAGCAGCTTAGGCGTCGGATACTCTGGAAACACCATATATTTT. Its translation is CASSLGVGYSGNTIYF.